These T cell receptor beta chains were read from a single sample in a study of T cell responses to AZD1222 COVID-19 vaccine. TCRdb keeps only in-frame clones here, not all; method: immunoSEQ multiplex PCR. Of over 65,000 clones in the sample, roughly nine tenths were seen once. This specimen was peripheral blood, taken on day 0 of MenACWY control vaccination. These receptors originate from an adult in good health. Both conserved end residues are part of each CDR3. The D gene is left open where the match is weak. Clone size is stated in some rows and not others, as once, few, many or a class when expanded.

v_gene: TRBV28; d_gene: -; abundance: -; j_gene: TRBJ1-4; CDR3nt: TGTGCCAGCAGTTTTTGGTCAGATACAACTAATGAAAAACTGTTTTTT; CDR3aa: CASSFWSDTTNEKLFF
v_gene: TRBV7-3; d_gene: -; abundance: -; j_gene: TRBJ1-1; CDR3nt: TGTGCCAGCAGCCGGCAGGGTGACACTGAAGCTTTCTTT; CDR3aa: CASSRQGDTEAFF
v_gene: TRBV11-1; d_gene: TRBD2; abundance: -; j_gene: TRBJ2-1; CDR3nt: TGTGCCAGCAGCCCTCTCGCGGGAGGGGCTGGTGAGCAGTTCTTC; CDR3aa: CASSPLAGGAGEQFF
v_gene: TRBV5-4; d_gene: TRBD2; abundance: -; j_gene: TRBJ2-7; CDR3nt: TGTGCCAGCAGCCTGGGCGGACTAGCGACCTACGAGCAGTACTTC; CDR3aa: CASSLGGLATYEQYF
v_gene: TRBV2; d_gene: TRBD1; abundance: -; j_gene: TRBJ2-7; CDR3nt: TGTGCCAGCAGTGAACCAAGACAGGGTTACGAGCAGTACTTC; CDR3aa: CASSEPRQGYEQYF
v_gene: TRBV7-8; d_gene: -; abundance: -; j_gene: TRBJ1-4; CDR3nt: TGTGCCAGCAGCTTAGTACGGCTAGCAACTAATGAAAAACTGTTTTTT; CDR3aa: CASSLVRLATNEKLFF
v_gene: TRBV12-1; d_gene: -; abundance: -; j_gene: TRBJ2-7; CDR3nt: TGTGCCAGGGGACAGGAGACCTCCTACGAGCAGTACTTC; CDR3aa: CARGQETSYEQYF
v_gene: TRBV7-8; d_gene: -; abundance: -; j_gene: TRBJ1-3; CDR3nt: TGTGCCAGCAGCTTAGATACCTCTGGAAACACCATATATTTT; CDR3aa: CASSLDTSGNTIYF
v_gene: TRBV3-1/TRBV3-2; d_gene: -; abundance: few; j_gene: TRBJ1-6; CDR3nt: TGTGCCAGCAGCCCAGCGGGGGGACCGGAAGACTCACCCCTCCACTTT; CDR3aa: CASSPAGGPEDSPLHF
v_gene: TRBV27; d_gene: -; abundance: few; j_gene: TRBJ2-5; CDR3nt: TGTGCCAGCAGTCTCAGACAGTTATCCGAGACCCAGTACTTC; CDR3aa: CASSLRQLSETQYF
v_gene: TRBV6-5; d_gene: -; abundance: -; j_gene: TRBJ2-3; CDR3nt: TGTGCCAGCAATCAGGGGTTGCCCACAGATACGCAGTATTTT; CDR3aa: CASNQGLPTDTQYF
v_gene: TRBV11-1; d_gene: -; abundance: -; j_gene: TRBJ1-5; CDR3nt: TGTGCCAGCAGCTCGGGGGTAGATCAGCCCCAGCATTTT; CDR3aa: CASSSGVDQPQHF
v_gene: TRBV19; d_gene: -; abundance: -; j_gene: TRBJ1-5; CDR3nt: TGTGCCAGTAACGAACAGTCTTTTCAGCCCCAGCATTTT; CDR3aa: CASNEQSFQPQHF
v_gene: TRBV24-1; d_gene: TRBD1; abundance: -; j_gene: TRBJ2-1; CDR3nt: TGTGCCACCAGTGATCCGGACAGGGCTGAGCAGTTCTTC; CDR3aa: CATSDPDRAEQFF
v_gene: TRBV19; d_gene: -; abundance: -; j_gene: TRBJ2-1; CDR3nt: TGTGCCAGTAGCTCGGACGCCCGGGCCCCCTACAATGAGCAGTTCTTC; CDR3aa: CASSSDARAPYNEQFF
v_gene: TRBV5-1; d_gene: TRBD2; abundance: -; j_gene: TRBJ2-1; CDR3nt: TGCGCCAGCAGCTTGGACGGACTAGCGGTTGTAAATGAGCAGTTCTTC; CDR3aa: CASSLDGLAVVNEQFF
v_gene: TRBV3-1/TRBV3-2; d_gene: -; abundance: once; j_gene: TRBJ1-5; CDR3nt: TGTGCCAGCAGTCGGACAGAAACTAATCAGCCCCAGCATTTT; CDR3aa: CASSRTETNQPQHF
v_gene: TRBV2; d_gene: -; abundance: -; j_gene: TRBJ2-7; CDR3nt: TGTGCCAGCAGTCTGAACACACAGGGACCCTACGAGCAGTACTTC; CDR3aa: CASSLNTQGPYEQYF
v_gene: TRBV27; d_gene: -; abundance: few; j_gene: TRBJ1-1; CDR3nt: TGTGCCAGCGGAACAGGGATGAACACTGAAGCTTTCTTT; CDR3aa: CASGTGMNTEAFF
v_gene: TRBV7-2; d_gene: TRBD2; abundance: -; j_gene: TRBJ2-3; CDR3nt: TGTGCCAGCAGCTCACTAGCGGGATCAGATACGCAGTATTTT; CDR3aa: CASSSLAGSDTQYF
v_gene: TRBV7-9; d_gene: -; abundance: -; j_gene: TRBJ2-5; CDR3nt: TGTGCCAGCAGCTCCCGAGACAGCGAACACCAAGAGACCCAGTACTTC; CDR3aa: CASSSRDSEHQETQYF
v_gene: TRBV10-2; d_gene: TRBD2; abundance: -; j_gene: TRBJ2-7; CDR3nt: TGCGCCAGCGGCGGACCTAGCGGGAGCTCCTACGAGCAGTACTTC; CDR3aa: CASGGPSGSSYEQYF
v_gene: TRBV11-2; d_gene: TRBD1; abundance: -; j_gene: TRBJ1-6; CDR3nt: TGTGCCAGCAGCTTAGTCGGCAGGGGGAATTCACCCCTCCACTTT; CDR3aa: CASSLVGRGNSPLHF
v_gene: TRBV28; d_gene: TRBD1; abundance: -; j_gene: TRBJ1-4; CDR3nt: TGTGCCAGCATGGGACAGGGGAATGAAAAACTGTTTTTT; CDR3aa: CASMGQGNEKLFF
v_gene: TRBV28; d_gene: TRBD1; abundance: -; j_gene: TRBJ2-2; CDR3nt: TGTGCCAGCAGCGCCGGGACAGATGACACCGGGGAGCTGTTTTTT; CDR3aa: CASSAGTDDTGELFF
v_gene: TRBV18; d_gene: TRBD2; abundance: -; j_gene: TRBJ2-7; CDR3nt: TGTGCCAGCTCGCCTCAGACTAGCGGTTCCTACGAGCAGTACTTC; CDR3aa: CASSPQTSGSYEQYF
v_gene: TRBV19; d_gene: TRBD1; abundance: -; j_gene: TRBJ2-7; CDR3nt: TGTGCCAGTAGTATCGACAGGGGGTCCGTATCCTACGAGCAGTACTTC; CDR3aa: CASSIDRGSVSYEQYF
v_gene: TRBV29-1; d_gene: TRBD1; abundance: -; j_gene: TRBJ1-5; CDR3nt: TGCAGCGCCAGGACAGGGCCCAATCAGCCCCAGCATTTT; CDR3aa: CSARTGPNQPQHF
v_gene: TRBV28; d_gene: -; abundance: -; j_gene: TRBJ2-7; CDR3nt: TGTGCCAGCAGTCCCTATTACGAGCAGTACTTC; CDR3aa: CASSPYYEQYF
v_gene: TRBV6-2/TRBV6-3; d_gene: TRBD2; abundance: -; j_gene: TRBJ2-1; CDR3nt: TGTGCCAGCAGCCGGGAGGTCTACAATGAGCAGTTCTTC; CDR3aa: CASSREVYNEQFF
v_gene: TRBV27; d_gene: TRBD1; abundance: -; j_gene: TRBJ1-6; CDR3nt: TGTGCCAGCAGTTTGATGGGACAGCAAAATTCACCCCTCCACTTT; CDR3aa: CASSLMGQQNSPLHF
v_gene: TRBV20-1; d_gene: -; abundance: -; j_gene: TRBJ1-2; CDR3nt: TGCAGTGCTAGTTGGGCGGAAGGCTACACCTTC; CDR3aa: CSASWAEGYTF
v_gene: TRBV12-5; d_gene: TRBD1; abundance: -; j_gene: TRBJ1-2; CDR3nt: TGTGCTAGTGGTTTGTCCGGACAGGGTGGCTATGGCTACACCTTC; CDR3aa: CASGLSGQGGYGYTF
v_gene: TRBV7-2; d_gene: -; abundance: -; j_gene: TRBJ2-2; CDR3nt: TGTGCCAGCAGCTTAGGGGGGATCGGGGAGCTGTTTTTT; CDR3aa: CASSLGGIGELFF
v_gene: TRBV19; d_gene: -; abundance: few; j_gene: TRBJ2-2; CDR3nt: TGTGCCAGTAGTATTTTTTCTAGCGTATTCACCGGGGAGCTGTTTTTT; CDR3aa: CASSIFSSVFTGELFF
v_gene: TRBV2; d_gene: -; abundance: -; j_gene: TRBJ2-7; CDR3nt: TGTGCCAGCAGTGGAAGGGGAGAGGGGCCCACCTACGAGCAGTACTTC; CDR3aa: CASSGRGEGPTYEQYF
v_gene: TRBV21-1; d_gene: -; abundance: once; j_gene: TRBJ1-4; CDR3nt: TGTGCCAGCAGCAAAGGGTGTTTGGACAGGACTAATGAAAAACTGTTTTTT; CDR3aa: CASSKGCLDRTNEKLFF
v_gene: TRBV28; d_gene: TRBD1; abundance: few; j_gene: TRBJ1-5; CDR3nt: TGTGCCAGCAGTTCGGGGGGTGGGACAGCTTTACTTAGCAATCAGCCCCAGCATTTT; CDR3aa: CASSSGGGTALLSNQPQHF
v_gene: TRBV3-1/TRBV3-2; d_gene: -; abundance: -; j_gene: TRBJ1-1; CDR3nt: TGTGCCAGCAGCCAGGGGGCAGGAGGGACTGAAGCTTTCTTT; CDR3aa: CASSQGAGGTEAFF
v_gene: TRBV6-1; d_gene: TRBD1; abundance: -; j_gene: TRBJ2-7; CDR3nt: TGTGCCAGCAGCCGGACAGGGGGCCAGGACGAGCAGTACTTC; CDR3aa: CASSRTGGQDEQYF
v_gene: TRBV7-2; d_gene: -; abundance: -; j_gene: TRBJ1-5; CDR3nt: TGTGCCAGCAGCTTAATTGGCGGGGCGAGCAATCAGCCCCAGCATTTT; CDR3aa: CASSLIGGASNQPQHF
v_gene: TRBV19; d_gene: -; abundance: -; j_gene: TRBJ1-2; CDR3nt: TGTGCCAGTAGTTCAACATCCAACTATGGCTACACCTTC; CDR3aa: CASSSTSNYGYTF
v_gene: TRBV6-5; d_gene: TRBD2; abundance: -; j_gene: TRBJ2-5; CDR3nt: TGTGCCATTAGCGGGGGGGCCCAAGAGACCCAGTACTTC; CDR3aa: CAISGGAQETQYF
v_gene: TRBV20-1; d_gene: TRBD1; abundance: once; j_gene: TRBJ1-2; CDR3nt: TGCAGTGCTAGTGCTCCCGGGACAGCGAACTATGGCTACACCTTC; CDR3aa: CSASAPGTANYGYTF
v_gene: TRBV5-1; d_gene: TRBD1; abundance: -; j_gene: TRBJ1-4; CDR3nt: TGCGCCAGCAGCTCGTTTACCGGGACAGGGCTTGAAAAACTGTTTTTT; CDR3aa: CASSSFTGTGLEKLFF